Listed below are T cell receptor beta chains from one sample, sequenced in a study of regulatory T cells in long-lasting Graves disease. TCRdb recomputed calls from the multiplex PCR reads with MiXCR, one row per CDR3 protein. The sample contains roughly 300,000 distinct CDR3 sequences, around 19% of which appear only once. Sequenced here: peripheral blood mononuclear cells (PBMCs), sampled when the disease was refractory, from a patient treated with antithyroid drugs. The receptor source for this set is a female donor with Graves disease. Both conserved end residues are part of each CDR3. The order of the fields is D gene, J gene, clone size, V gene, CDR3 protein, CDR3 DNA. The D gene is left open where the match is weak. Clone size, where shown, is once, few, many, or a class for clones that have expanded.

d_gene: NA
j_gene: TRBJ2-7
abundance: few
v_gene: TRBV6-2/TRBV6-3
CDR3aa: CASLPGTLTYEQYF
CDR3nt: TGTGCCAGTCTTCCCGGGACACTAACCTACGAGCAGTACTTC

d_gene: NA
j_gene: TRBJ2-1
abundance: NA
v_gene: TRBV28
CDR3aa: CASSLRRGPLGYNEQFF
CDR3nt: TGTGCCAGCAGTTTAAGGAGGGGGCCCCTGGGGTACAATGAGCAGTTCTTC

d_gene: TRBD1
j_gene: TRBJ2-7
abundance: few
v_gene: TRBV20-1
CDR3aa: CSAIDRGLGYEQYF
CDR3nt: TGCAGTGCTATAGACAGGGGTTTGGGCTACGAGCAGTACTTC

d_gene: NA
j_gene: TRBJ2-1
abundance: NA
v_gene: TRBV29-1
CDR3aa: CSVEGGYNEQFF
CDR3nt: TGCAGCGTTGAAGGGGGGTACAATGAGCAGTTCTTC

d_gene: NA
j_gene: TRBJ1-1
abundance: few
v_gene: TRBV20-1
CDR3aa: CSARSWPNTEAFF
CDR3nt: TGCAGTGCTAGGTCGTGGCCTAACACTGAAGCTTTCTTT

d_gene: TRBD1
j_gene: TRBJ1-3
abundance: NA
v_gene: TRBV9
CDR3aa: CASSVEAPDRGHGNTIYF
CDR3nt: TGTGCCAGCAGCGTAGAAGCCCCGGACAGGGGACATGGAAACACCATATATTTT

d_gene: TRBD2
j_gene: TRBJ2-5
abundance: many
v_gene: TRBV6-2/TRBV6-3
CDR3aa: CASRTGGQETQYF
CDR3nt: TGTGCCAGCAGGACGGGGGGCCAAGAGACCCAGTACTTC

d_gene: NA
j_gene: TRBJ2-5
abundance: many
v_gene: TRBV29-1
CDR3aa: CSTEDRLHGLLETQYF
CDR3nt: TGCAGCACAGAGGACCGGTTGCACGGCCTCCTAGAGACCCAGTACTTC

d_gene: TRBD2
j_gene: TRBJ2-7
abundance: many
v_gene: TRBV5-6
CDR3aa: CASSSQRGRYREQYF
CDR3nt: TGTGCCAGCAGCTCCCAGCGGGGGAGATACCGGGAGCAGTACTTC

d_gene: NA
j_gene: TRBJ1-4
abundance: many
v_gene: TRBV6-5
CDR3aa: CASSSSIRVPNEKLFF
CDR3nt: TGTGCCAGCAGTTCCTCCATCAGGGTTCCTAATGAAAAACTGTTTTTT